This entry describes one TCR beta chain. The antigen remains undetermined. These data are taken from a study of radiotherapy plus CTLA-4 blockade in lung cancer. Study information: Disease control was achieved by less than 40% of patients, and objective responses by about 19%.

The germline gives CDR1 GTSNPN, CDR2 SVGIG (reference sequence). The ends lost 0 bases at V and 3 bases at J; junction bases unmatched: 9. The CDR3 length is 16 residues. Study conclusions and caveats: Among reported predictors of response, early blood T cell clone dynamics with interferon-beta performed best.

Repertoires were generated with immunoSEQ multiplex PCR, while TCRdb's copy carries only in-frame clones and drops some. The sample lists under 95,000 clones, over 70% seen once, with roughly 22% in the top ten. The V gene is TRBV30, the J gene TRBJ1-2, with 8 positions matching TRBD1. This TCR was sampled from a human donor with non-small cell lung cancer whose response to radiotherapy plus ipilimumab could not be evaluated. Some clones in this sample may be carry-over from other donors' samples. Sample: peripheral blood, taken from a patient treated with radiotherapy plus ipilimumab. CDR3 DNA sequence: TGTGCCTGGAGTGTACCAGGGGGCGCTTGGGACTATGGCTACACCTTC. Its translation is CAWSVPGGAWDYGYTF.